Each of the 9 T cell receptor beta chains below was sequenced from the same sample in a study of a mutant IDH1 vaccine in newly diagnosed glioma. TCRdb's table, derived via immunoSEQ multiplex PCR, lists solely in-frame clones and lacks some. This table holds about 94,000 clones, over 85% found once. As for time point: week 47, end of study. Each vaccine dose was 300 ug of mutant IDH1 20-mer peptide, with topical imiquimod. Antigens for these TCRs are unknown. Specimen: PBMCs, collected from a glioma patient whose treatment included an IDH1 peptide vaccine. The receptors here all came from a woman in her forties or fifties with glioma.

This chain joins TRBV6-5 and TRBJ2-1; D unresolved. The CDR3 runs to 14 residues. CDR1 is MNHEY, CDR2 SVGAGI, per germline. V was clipped by 0 bases and J by 5 bases, with 8 bases between them. CDR3 in DNA: TGTGCCAGCAGTTACTCCCAGGCGAACAATGAGCAGTTCTTC. Encoded protein: CASSYSQANNEQFF.

The chain links TRBV27 to TRBJ2-4, with 8 bases that match TRBD1. The V gene's germline CDR1 is MNHEY and CDR2 SMNVEV (reference sequence). This CDR3 is built from 15 residues. The junction had 6 bases not matched to a gene; V was cut back by 0 bases and J by 8 bases. As DNA, the CDR3 is TGTGCCAGCAGTTTATCGGACAGGGTCTTTGACATTCAGTACTTC. This codes for CASSLSDRVFDIQYF.

The CDR3 region is CAWNSGRTAGELFF. The CDR3 coding sequence is TGTGCCTGGAATTCAGGAAGGACCGCCGGGGAGCTGTTTTTT. The chain recombines TRBV30 with TRBJ2-2; no definite D call. CDR1 and CDR2 (germline): GTSNPN, SVGIG (reference sequence). Trimming stripped 4 bases from V and 6 bases from J, with 15 bases between. The CDR3 loop spans 14 amino acids.

This clone appeared a few times. V is TRBV7-6 and J is TRBJ1-5; D remains ambiguous. The germline gives CDR1 SGHVS, CDR2 FNYEAQ. The CDR3 has 13 residues. Deletions cut 5 bases from V and 5 bases from J, with 10 bases between. CDR3 amino acids: CASSRGLDQPQHF. In DNA form, the CDR3 reads TGTGCCAGCAGCCGAGGGTTGGATCAGCCCCAGCATTTT. The full variable domain, in which reference TRBV7-6 and TRBJ1-5 provide the parts outside the CDR3, is GAGVSQSPRYKVTKRGQDVALRCDPISGHVSLYWYRQALGQGPEFLTYFNYEAQQDKSGLPNDRFSAERPEGSISTLTIQRTEQRDSAMYRCASSRGLDQPQHFGDGTRLSIL.

This chain joins TRBV6-5 and TRBJ2-3, with a weak D call TRBD2 (6 bases). Trimming cost V 4 bases and J 5 bases, with 13 bases left between them. CDR1 is MNHEY and CDR2 is SVGAGI in the germline V gene. CDR3 length: 14 residues. CDR3 coding DNA: TGTGCCAGCAGTTTAACGGGAGCGGAAGATACGCAGTATTTT. Translated: CASSLTGAEDTQYF.

This chain connects TRBV18 to TRBJ1-5, with 10 bases matching TRBD1. The V gene's germline CDR1 is KGHSH and CDR2 LQKENI. This CDR3 is 14 amino acids long. Trimming cost V 5 bases and J 7 bases; bases outside gene matches: 5. The CDR3, as DNA: TGTGCCAGCTCAGTGGACAGGGGGTACCAGCCCCAGCATTTT. Protein sequence: CASSVDRGYQPQHF.

The chain links TRBV5-6 to TRBJ1-6; 7 bases align to TRBD1. Germline CDR1 reads SGHDT; CDR2 reads YYEEEE. With 4 bases clipped from V and 7 bases from J, the junction kept 14 bases outside the gene matches. The length of the CDR3 is 17 residues. The CDR3 spells CASSLSTTGWVNSPLHF. The CDR3 nucleotides read TGTGCCAGCAGCCTTTCCACGACAGGGTGGGTAAATTCACCCCTCCACTTT. Full variable domain (outside the CDR3, taken from reference TRBV5-6 and TRBJ1-6): DAGVTQSPTHLIKTRGQQVTLRCSPKSGHDTVSWYQQALGQGPQFIFQYYEEEERQRGNFPDRFSGHQFPNYSSELNVNALLLGDSALYLCASSLSTTGWVNSPLHFGNGTRLTVT.

The chain couples TRBV5-8 to TRBJ2-1; 7 positions agree with TRBD2. Per germline, CDR1 SGHTS and CDR2 YDEGEE. With 3 bases clipped from V and 5 bases from J, the junction kept 2 bases outside the gene matches. The CDR3 consists of 13 residues. The CDR3 region is CASSYGLDNEQFF. DNA of the CDR3: TGTGCCAGCAGCTACGGACTAGACAATGAGCAGTTCTTC. Based on the CDR3 plus reference TRBV5-8 and TRBJ2-1, the full variable domain is EAGVTQSPTHLIKTRGQQATLRCSPISGHTSVYWYQQALGLGLQFLLWYDEGEERNRGNFPPRFSGRQFPNYSSELNVNALELEDSALYLCASSYGLDNEQFFGPGTRLTVL.

The chain links TRBV5-4 to TRBJ2-3, with D maybe TRBD2 (5 bases). CDR1 SGHNT and CDR2 YYREEE come from the germline V gene (reference sequence). The V end lost 0 bases, the J end lost 0 bases, and 8 bases lay between the germline ends. The CDR3 runs 15 residues. The CDR3 bases are TGTGCCAGCAGCTTGGCAGCGGCTAGCACAGATACGCAGTATTTT. Amino acid sequence: CASSLAAASTDTQYF.